Below are 14 T cell receptor beta chains sequenced from a single sample in a study of PD-L1 blockade in urothelial cancer. Produced via immunoSEQ multiplex PCR; TCRdb's table is partial and in-frame only. The repertoire includes some 71,000 clones, about 89% of them detected once, and about 3.2% sits in the top ten. This specimen consisted of PBMCs, obtained around atezolizumab (anti-PD-L1) treatment. These receptors were collected from a man in his fifties or sixties with urothelial cancer.

A few counts support this clone. The chain carries TRBV30 and TRBJ2-7; a possible D gene is TRBD2 (5 bases). Germline V CDR1 and CDR2: GTSNPN, SVGIG (reference sequence). The CDR3 length is 12 residues. V gave up 0 bases and J gave up 4 bases, with 7 bases separating them. This CDR3 is CAWSVGGYEQYF. The CDR3 DNA sequence: TGTGCCTGGAGTGTTGGAGGATACGAGCAGTACTTC.

This chain joins TRBV28 and TRBJ2-2, with 7 bases matching TRBD2. J was trimmed by 1 base and V by 8 bases; bases with no gene match: 1. Germline-derived CDR1 and CDR2 are MDHEN and SYDVKM. The CDR3 has 13 residues. The CDR3 coding sequence is TGTGCCAGCGCTAGCGGGAACACCGGGGAGCTGTTTTTT. It translates to CASASGNTGELFF.

This chain joins TRBV7-8 and TRBJ2-1; the D gene is possibly TRBD2 (6 bases). Germline V CDR1 and CDR2: SGHVS, FQNEAQ. The CDR3 extends over 14 amino acids. The V gene lost 1 base and the J gene lost 8 bases, with 12 bases spanning the gap. The CDR3 spells CASSLGRREDEQFF. The CDR3 DNA follows: TGTGCCAGCAGCTTAGGGCGAAGGGAGGATGAGCAGTTCTTC.

This chain uses TRBV5-1 with TRBJ2-2; TRBD1 agrees at 8 bases. The germline V gene encodes CDR1 SGHRS and CDR2 YFSETQ. This CDR3 has 16 amino acids. Germline trimming cut 0 bases from V and 5 bases from J; bases unmatched to any gene: 6. The CDR3 region is CASSLEPGTGTGELFF. CDR3 nucleotide sequence: TGCGCCAGCAGCTTGGAGCCCGGGACAGGAACCGGGGAGCTGTTTTTT.

The genes are TRBV28 and TRBJ2-7; 7 nucleotides agree with TRBD1. CDR3 length equals 16 residues. Germline lookup yields CDR1 MDHEN and CDR2 SYDVKM. V dropped 3 bases and J dropped 0; count of bases not matched to a gene: 8. In DNA form, the CDR3 reads TGTGCCAGCAGTTTCCATGACAGGGTACGCTCCTACGAGCAGTACTTC. It is translated as CASSFHDRVRSYEQYF.

The chain uses TRBV28 and TRBJ1-1; no clear D. Trimming pared 1 base from V and 5 bases from J, leaving 8 bases between. CDR3 size: 13 residues. Germline CDR1 reads MDHEN; CDR2 reads SYDVKM. The chain's CDR3 is CASSLSGLTEAFF. The CDR3 coding sequence is TGTGCCAGCAGTTTATCCGGGTTAACTGAAGCTTTCTTT.

This chain connects TRBV5-6 to TRBJ2-6; 7 nucleotides match TRBD1. Losses at the gene ends were 3 bases for V and 2 bases for J; bases not matched to a gene: 2. Per germline, CDR1 SGHDT and CDR2 YYEEEE. CDR3 length: 15 residues. The CDR3 DNA is TGTGCCAGCAGCTCTACAGGGGCTGGGGCCAACGTCCTGACTTTC. It codes for CASSSTGAGANVLTF.

The rearrangement uses TRBV5-1 and TRBJ1-1; no definite D call. CDR1 is SGHRS and CDR2 is YFSETQ in the germline V gene. This CDR3 has 15 residues. V was cut by 0 bases and J by 1 base, with 10 bases left in between. The DNA for the CDR3 is TGCGCCAGCAGCTTGGTTGGTGGAGGGAACACTGAAGCTTTCTTT. It specifies CASSLVGGGNTEAFF. Combining the CDR3 with reference TRBV5-1 and TRBJ1-1 gives the whole variable domain KAGVTQTPRYLIKTRGQQVTLSCSPISGHRSVSWYQQTPGQGLQFLFEYFSETQRNKGNFPGRFSGRQFSNSRSEMNVSTLELGDSALYLCASSLVGGGNTEAFFGQGTRLTVV.

The CDR3 here is CAAGQGEEQYF. CDR3 coding DNA: TGTGCCGCGGGACAGGGGGAGGAGCAGTACTTC. The chain joins TRBV19 to TRBJ2-7; 11 bases agree with TRBD1. The V and J ends lost 11 bases and 7 bases, in that order; junction bases with no gene match: 4. CDR3 length equals 11 residues. CDR1 is LNHDA and CDR2 is SQIVND in the germline V gene (reference sequence).

This chain joins TRBV5-1 and TRBJ2-5, with TRBD1 as a possible D gene (6 bases). CDR1 and CDR2 (germline): SGHRS, YFSETQ. The V end lost 8 bases, the J end lost 1 base, and 9 bases lay between the germline ends. The CDR3 is 12 residues long. The CDR3 sequence is CASRTAQETQYF. As DNA, the CDR3 is TGCGCCAGTCGGACAGCCCAAGAGACCCAGTACTTC.

This rearrangement joins TRBV5-8 to TRBJ2-5; a possible D gene is TRBD2 (6 bases). The germline CDR1 and CDR2 sequences are SGHTS and YDEGEE. V was shortened by 0 bases and J by 4 bases, with 10 bases between the two germline ends. The length of the CDR3 is 14 residues. The CDR3 protein is CASSLEGGRETQYF. The CDR3 region has the DNA TGTGCCAGCAGCTTGGAAGGAGGGCGAGAGACCCAGTACTTC.

This chain uses TRBV6-4 with TRBJ1-3; a possible D gene is TRBD1 (6 bases). In germline, CDR1 is MRHNA, CDR2 SNTAGT. The germline V and J ends were trimmed by 5 bases and 2 bases, with 13 bases remaining between them. The CDR3 has 15 residues. This chain's CDR3 is CASSPGQEPGNTIYF. The CDR3 DNA reads TGTGCCAGCAGTCCGGGACAAGAACCTGGAAACACCATATATTTT.

This clone was picked up a small number of times. The chain has TRBV11-2 and TRBJ1-2; a possible D gene is TRBD1 (5 bases). V lost 4 bases to trimming and J lost 4 bases, with 16 bases between them. The CDR3 spans 15 residues. The germline gives CDR1 SGHAT, CDR2 FQNNGV. CDR3 region: CASSSQRGISYGYTF. In nucleotides, the CDR3 is TGTGCCAGCAGCTCCCAAAGGGGCATTTCCTATGGCTACACCTTC.

J is TRBJ2-1 and V is TRBV9, with TRBD2 matching 13 bases. The length of the CDR3 is 19 residues. Germline V gene data show CDR1 as SGDLS and CDR2 as YYNGEE. V was pared by 3 bases and J by 0 bases, with 9 bases of the junction left unmatched. CDR3 sequence reads: CASSAGTSGTFGSYNEQFF. CDR3 in DNA: TGTGCCAGCAGCGCCGGGACTAGCGGGACATTCGGCTCCTACAATGAGCAGTTCTTC.